This T cell receptor beta chain was sequenced for a study of blood T cell repertoires in COVID-19. Study details: Acute-phase and convalescent COVID-19 samples originated in the United States, Italy and Spain. PBMCs, B-cell-depleted T cells, or T cells were the source of the cDNA or gDNA that made up the material.

Unmatched junction bases numbered 11, after V lost 3 bases and J lost 8 bases. This CDR3 is built from 15 residues. Germline V gene sequence: CDR1 SGDLS, CDR2 YYNGEE. Authors' analysis steps: By means of reference gene primer amplification, nucleated cell counts were estimated. Generated by immunoSEQ multiplex PCR, the TCRdb table keeps only in-frame clones and is missing some. The V and J calls and clone size were taken over from that table, and D and trimming were inferred from the DNA. The sample records roughly 170,000 clones, under 90% being singletons. The sequencing sample was made of peripheral blood. This sequence originates from a human donor in a cohort sampled during active COVID-19. V gene TRBV9 combines with J gene TRBJ2-1, with 7 nucleotides matching TRBD2. The DNA for the CDR3 is TGTGCCAGCAGCGCCTTCGGCGGCGGGAGCGATGAGCAGTTCTTC. Residues: CASSAFGGGSDEQFF.